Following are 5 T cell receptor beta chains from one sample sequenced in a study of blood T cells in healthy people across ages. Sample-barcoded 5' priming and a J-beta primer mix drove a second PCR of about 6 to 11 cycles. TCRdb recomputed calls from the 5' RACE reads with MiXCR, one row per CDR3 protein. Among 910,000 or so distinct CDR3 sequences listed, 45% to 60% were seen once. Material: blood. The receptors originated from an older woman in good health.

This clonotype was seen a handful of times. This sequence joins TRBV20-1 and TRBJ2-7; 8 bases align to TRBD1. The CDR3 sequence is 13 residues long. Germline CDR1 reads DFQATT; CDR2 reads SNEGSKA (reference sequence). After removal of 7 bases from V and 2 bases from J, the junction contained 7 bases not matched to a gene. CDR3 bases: TGCAGTGTTAAAGGACAGGGAGCCTACGAGCAGTACTTC. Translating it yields CSVKGQGAYEQYF.

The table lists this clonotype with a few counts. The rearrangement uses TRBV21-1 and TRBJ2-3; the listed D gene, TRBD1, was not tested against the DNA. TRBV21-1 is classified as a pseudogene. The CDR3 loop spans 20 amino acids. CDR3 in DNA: TGTGCCAGCAGCAAAAACCCCGGAAGGGTAGGGGACAGAGGCACAGATACGCAGTATTTT. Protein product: CASSKNPGRVGDRGTDTQYF.

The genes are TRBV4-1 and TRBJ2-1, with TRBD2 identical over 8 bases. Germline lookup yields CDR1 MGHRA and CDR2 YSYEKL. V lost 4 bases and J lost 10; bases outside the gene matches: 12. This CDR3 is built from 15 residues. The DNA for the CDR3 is TGCGCCAGCAGCCCCGGGGGGGGCCTATCCTACGAGCAGTTCTTC. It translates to CASSPGGGLSYEQFF.

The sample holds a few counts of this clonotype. The CDR3 is CASTRGVSYNEQFF. In DNA form, the CDR3 reads TGTGCCAGCACCCGGGGGGTGTCCTACAATGAGCAGTTCTTC. The chain is built from TRBV4-2 and TRBJ2-1, with 7 bases aligning to TRBD2. Germline loops: CDR1 LGHNA, CDR2 YNFKEQ. With 7 bases clipped from V and 1 base from J, the junction kept 4 bases outside the gene matches. This CDR3 has 14 residues.

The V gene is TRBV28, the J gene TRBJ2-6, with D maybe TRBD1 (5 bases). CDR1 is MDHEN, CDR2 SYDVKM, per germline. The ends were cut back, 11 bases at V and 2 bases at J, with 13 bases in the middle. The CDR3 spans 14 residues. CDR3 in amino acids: CASHPRAGANVLTF. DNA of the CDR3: TGTGCCTCACATCCCAGGGCTGGGGCCAACGTCCTGACTTTC.